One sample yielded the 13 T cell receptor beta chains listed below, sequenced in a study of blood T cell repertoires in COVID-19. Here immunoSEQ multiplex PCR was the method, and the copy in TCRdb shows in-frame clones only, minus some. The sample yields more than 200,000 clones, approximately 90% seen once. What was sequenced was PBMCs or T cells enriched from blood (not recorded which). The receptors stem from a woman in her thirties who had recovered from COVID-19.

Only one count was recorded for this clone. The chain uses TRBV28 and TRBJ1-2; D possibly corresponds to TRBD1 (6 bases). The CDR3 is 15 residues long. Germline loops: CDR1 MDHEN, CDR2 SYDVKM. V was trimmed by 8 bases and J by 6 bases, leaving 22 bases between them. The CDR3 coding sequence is TGTGCCAGCCAGACCGGGGGGCCCTATCGAGATGGCTACACCTTC. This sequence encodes CASQTGGPYRDGYTF.

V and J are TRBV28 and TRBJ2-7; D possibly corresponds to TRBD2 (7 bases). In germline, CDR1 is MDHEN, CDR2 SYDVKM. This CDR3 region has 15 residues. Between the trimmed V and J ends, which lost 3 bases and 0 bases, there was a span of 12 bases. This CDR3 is CASSFSGTSSYEQYF. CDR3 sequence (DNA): TGTGCCAGCAGTTTCAGCGGGACAAGCTCCTACGAGCAGTACTTC.

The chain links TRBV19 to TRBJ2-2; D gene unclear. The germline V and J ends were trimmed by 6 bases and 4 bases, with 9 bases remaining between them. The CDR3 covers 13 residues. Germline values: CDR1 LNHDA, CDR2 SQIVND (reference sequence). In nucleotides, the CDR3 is TGTGCCAGTAGCCTACAGATCACCGGGGAGCTGTTTTTT. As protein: CASSLQITGELFF.

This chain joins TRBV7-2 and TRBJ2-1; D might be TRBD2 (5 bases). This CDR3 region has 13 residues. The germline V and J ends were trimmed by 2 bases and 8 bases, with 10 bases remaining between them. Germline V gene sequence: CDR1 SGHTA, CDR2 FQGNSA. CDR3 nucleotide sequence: TGTGCCAGCAGCTTATCACGGGGAGATGAGCAGTTCTTC. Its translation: CASSLSRGDEQFF.

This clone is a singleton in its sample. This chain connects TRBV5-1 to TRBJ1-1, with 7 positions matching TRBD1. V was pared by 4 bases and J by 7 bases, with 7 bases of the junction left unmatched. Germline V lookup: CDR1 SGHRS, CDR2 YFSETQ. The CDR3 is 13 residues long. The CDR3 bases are TGCGCCAGCAGCACCGGACAGGCACTTGAAGCTTTCTTT. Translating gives CASSTGQALEAFF.

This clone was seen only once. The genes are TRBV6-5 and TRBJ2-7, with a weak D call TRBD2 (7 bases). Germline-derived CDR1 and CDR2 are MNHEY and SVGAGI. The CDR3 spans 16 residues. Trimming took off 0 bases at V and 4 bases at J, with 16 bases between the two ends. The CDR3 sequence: CASSYSRGGGSYEQYF. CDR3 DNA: TGTGCCAGCAGTTACTCGCGCGGGGGCGGGAGTTACGAGCAGTACTTC.

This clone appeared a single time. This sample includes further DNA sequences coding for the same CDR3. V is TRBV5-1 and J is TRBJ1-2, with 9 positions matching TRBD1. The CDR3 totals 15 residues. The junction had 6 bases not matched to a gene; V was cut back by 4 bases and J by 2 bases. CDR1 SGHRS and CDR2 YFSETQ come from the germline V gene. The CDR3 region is CASSPGTGSNYGYTF. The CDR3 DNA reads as TGCGCCAGCAGCCCCGGGACAGGGTCCAACTATGGCTACACCTTC.

The CDR3 protein is CASKQTGINTEAFF. CDR3 DNA sequence: TGTGCCAGCAAACAAACAGGGATCAACACTGAAGCTTTCTTT. This chain connects TRBV28 to TRBJ1-1, with D possibly being TRBD1 (6 bases). V lost 7 bases and J lost 2, with 14 bases in between. The CDR3 spans 14 residues. CDR1 and CDR2 (germline): MDHEN, SYDVKM. The entire variable domain, with the rest obtained from reference TRBV28 and TRBJ1-1, is as follows: DVKVTQSSRYLVKRTGEKVFLECVQDMDHENMFWYRQDPGLGLRLIYFSYDVKMKEKGDIPEGYSVSREKKERFSLILESASTNQTSMYLCASKQTGINTEAFFGQGTRLTVV.

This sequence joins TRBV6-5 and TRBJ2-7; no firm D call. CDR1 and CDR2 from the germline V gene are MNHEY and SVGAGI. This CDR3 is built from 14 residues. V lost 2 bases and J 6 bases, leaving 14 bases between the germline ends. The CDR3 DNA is TGTGCCAGCAGTTACCGGAGATTATCGCGCGAGCAGTACTTC. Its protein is CASSYRRLSREQYF.

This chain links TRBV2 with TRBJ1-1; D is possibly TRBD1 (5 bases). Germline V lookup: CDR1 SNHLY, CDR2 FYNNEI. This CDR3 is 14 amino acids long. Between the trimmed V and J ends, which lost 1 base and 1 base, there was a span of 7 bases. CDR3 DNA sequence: TGTGCCAGCAGTGAAGGCAGGGAGAACACTGAAGCTTTCTTT. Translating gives CASSEGRENTEAFF.

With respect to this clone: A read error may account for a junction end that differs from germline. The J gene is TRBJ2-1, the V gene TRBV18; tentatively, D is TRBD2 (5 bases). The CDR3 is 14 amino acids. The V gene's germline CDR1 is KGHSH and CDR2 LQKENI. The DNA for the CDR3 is TGTGCCAGCTCACCATCCGGGAACTACGATGAGCAGTTCTTC. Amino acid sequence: CASSPSGNYDEQFF.

The CDR3 sequence is CASSPEQGETQYF. The CDR3 bases are TGTGCCAGCTCACCCGAACAGGGGGAGACCCAGTACTTC. V is TRBV18 and J is TRBJ2-5, with 7 positions matching TRBD1. There are 13 residues in the CDR3. V trimming: 3 bases; J trimming: 5 bases; junction bases outside the gene matches: 3. Germline CDR1 KGHSH, CDR2 LQKENI.

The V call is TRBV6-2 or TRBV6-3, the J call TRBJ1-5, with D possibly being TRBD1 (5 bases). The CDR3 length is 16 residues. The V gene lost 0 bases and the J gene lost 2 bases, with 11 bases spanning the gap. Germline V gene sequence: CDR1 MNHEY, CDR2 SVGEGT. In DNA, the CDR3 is TGTGCCAGCAGTTACTCTAGCCTGACAGGCAATCAGCCCCAGCATTTT. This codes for CASSYSSLTGNQPQHF.